Listed below are T cell receptor beta chains from one sample, sequenced in a study of T cells after yellow fever vaccination. TCRdb re-derived calls from the 5' RACE reads in MiXCR, one entry per CDR3 protein. The sample has over 85,000 distinct CDR3 sequences, 8.9% seen once. The sample in question was CD8+ T cells not binding an NS4B(214-222) dextramer, sorted from PBMCs, obtained less than 16 days after the first yellow fever vaccination. These receptors originate from a man aged 18 to 29 who received the YFV17D yellow fever vaccine. CDR3s leave out the opening cysteine and the closing phenylalanine or tryptophan.

v_gene	j_gene	CDR3aa
TRBV30	TRBJ2-3	AWSVGLAGSTDTQY
TRBV27	TRBJ2-7	ASSPGAGGEQY
TRBV27	TRBJ1-1	ASGRAGTEAF
TRBV2	TRBJ2-3	ASSEPGVPDTQY
TRBV3-1	TRBJ1-1	ASSQGGSVFTNTEAF
TRBV7-9	TRBJ2-2	ASSLVATGELF
TRBV20-1	TRBJ2-7	SARDSRDRDAEQY
TRBV4-1	TRBJ2-3	ASSQDRGIYTDTQY
TRBV4-1	TRBJ2-7	ASSPTGPPSY
TRBV9	TRBJ1-1	ASSSRDRLNTEAF
TRBV6-1	TRBJ2-7	ASTALAGGTYEQY
TRBV4-2	TRBJ1-5	ASSQEWAEGNQPQH
TRBV7-8	TRBJ2-2	ASSPGTGGAGELF
TRBV7-9	TRBJ2-5	AISPPEAGAKQETQY
TRBV19	TRBJ1-1	ASSMGAAAEAF
TRBV12-3/TRBV12-4	TRBJ2-6	ASSPVSSGANVLT
TRBV12-3/TRBV12-4	TRBJ2-3	ASSMTGLGADTQY
TRBV12-3/TRBV12-4	TRBJ2-1	ASSLAGESYNEQF
TRBV21-1	TRBJ1-2	ASSKHRDDGYT
TRBV12-3/TRBV12-4	TRBJ1-2	ASTFGTGSRYT
TRBV6-4	TRBJ2-1	ASSPLAGFNNEQF
TRBV12-3/TRBV12-4	TRBJ1-3	ASSGGDGNTIY
TRBV10-2	TRBJ1-1	ASSLLNTEAF
TRBV5-4	TRBJ2-3	ASSWGGGPDTQY
TRBV19	TRBJ1-1	ASSIMAMGTEAF
TRBV7-2	TRBJ2-7	ASSLVTHEQY
TRBV4-3	TRBJ2-1	ASSQDVRGPYNEQF
TRBV6-2/TRBV6-3	TRBJ1-1	ASSYWDGPNTEAF
TRBV20-1	TRBJ1-2	SASGLYGYT
TRBV5-5	TRBJ2-1	ASSGVLATVNEQF
TRBV6-5	TRBJ2-7	ASSFGTGGYEQY
TRBV29-1	TRBJ2-1	SVESPQGAWNEQF
TRBV20-1	TRBJ1-1	SAFVKDRDYLNTEAF
TRBV12-3/TRBV12-4	TRBJ1-4	ASSPGVPNEKLF
TRBV4-1	TRBJ2-1	ASSQEGVGSYNEQF
TRBV2	TRBJ2-4	ASTPPTTLAKNIQY
TRBV29-1	TRBJ2-3	SVEGQGWADTEY
TRBV15	TRBJ2-3	ATSKTGGRGDTQY
TRBV12-3/TRBV12-4	TRBJ2-5	ASTPGGGETQY
TRBV11-2	TRBJ1-6	ASSFREVWNSPLH
TRBV27	TRBJ2-5	ASSLLTRTATETQY
TRBV12-3/TRBV12-4	TRBJ2-3	ASTSRLGLAGDLSTDTQY